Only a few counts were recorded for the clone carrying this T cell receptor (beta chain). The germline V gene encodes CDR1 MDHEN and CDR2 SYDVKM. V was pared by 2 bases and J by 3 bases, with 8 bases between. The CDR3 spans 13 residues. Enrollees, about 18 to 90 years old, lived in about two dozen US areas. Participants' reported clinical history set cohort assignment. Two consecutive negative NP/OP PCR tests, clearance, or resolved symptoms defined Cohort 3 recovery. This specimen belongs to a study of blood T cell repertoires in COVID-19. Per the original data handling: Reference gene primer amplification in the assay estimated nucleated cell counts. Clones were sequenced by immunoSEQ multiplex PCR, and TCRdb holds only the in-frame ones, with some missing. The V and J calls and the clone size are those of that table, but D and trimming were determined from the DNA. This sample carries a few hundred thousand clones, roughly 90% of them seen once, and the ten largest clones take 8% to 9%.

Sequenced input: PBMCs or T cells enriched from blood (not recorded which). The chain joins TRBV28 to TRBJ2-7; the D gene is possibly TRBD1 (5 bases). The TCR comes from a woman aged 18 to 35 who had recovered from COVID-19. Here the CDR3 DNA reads TGTGCCAGCAGTTTAGCGACAGACTACGAGCAGTACTTC. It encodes CASSLATDYEQYF.